This TCR beta chain was sequenced in a study of blood T cell repertoires in COVID-19. Study background: Italy, Spain and the United States were the sources of the convalescent and acute COVID-19 samples. The cDNA or gDNA used as material had been derived from T cells, B-cell-depleted T cells, or PBMCs.

Seattle's enrolled individuals joined amid active infection and were then monitored longitudinally. CDR1 is MNHEY and CDR2 is SVGAGI in the germline V gene. This CDR3 has 15 amino acids. Per the authors' pipeline: Amplification of reference gene primers provided the estimated nucleated cell counts. Profiled with immunoSEQ multiplex PCR; TCRdb holds only in-frame clones, not every one. D and trimming come from the DNA, and the V and J calls and clone size come from that table. Among just under 350,000 clones listed, 88% were seen once. With respect to this clone: The germline gene is not matched at one end of the junction; a read error may be the cause.

The chain recombines TRBV6-5 with TRBJ1-2; 9 nucleotides match TRBD1. Specimen: peripheral blood. The sequence derives from a woman in her seventies with COVID-19, enrolled during active disease. The CDR3 protein is CASSDSDRGAYGYTF. DNA of the CDR3: TGTGCCAGCAGTGACTCAGACAGGGGGGCCTATGGCTACACCTTC.